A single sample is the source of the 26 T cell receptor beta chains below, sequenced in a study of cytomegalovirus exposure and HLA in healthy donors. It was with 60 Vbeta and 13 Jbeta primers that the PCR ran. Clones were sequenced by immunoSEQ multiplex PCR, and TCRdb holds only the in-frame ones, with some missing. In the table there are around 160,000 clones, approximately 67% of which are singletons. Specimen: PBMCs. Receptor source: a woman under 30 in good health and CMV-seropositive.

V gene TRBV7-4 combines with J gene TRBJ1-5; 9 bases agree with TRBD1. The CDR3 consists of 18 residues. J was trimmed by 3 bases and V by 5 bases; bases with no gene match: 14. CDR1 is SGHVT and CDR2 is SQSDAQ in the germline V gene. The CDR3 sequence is CASSPRVRDRVFNQPQHF. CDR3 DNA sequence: TGTGCCAGCAGCCCCCGGGTCCGGGACAGGGTCTTCAATCAGCCCCAGCATTTT.

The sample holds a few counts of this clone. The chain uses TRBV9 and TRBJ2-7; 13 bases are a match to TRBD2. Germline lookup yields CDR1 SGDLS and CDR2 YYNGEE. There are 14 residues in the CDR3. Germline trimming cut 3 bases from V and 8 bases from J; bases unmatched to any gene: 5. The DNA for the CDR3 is TGTGCCAGCAGCGGGACTAGCGGGAGTTCCAAGCAGTACTTC. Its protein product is CASSGTSGSSKQYF.

DNA for the CDR3: TGTGCCAGCAGTTCTATCGGGACAACCCGAAACACCATATATTTT. Encoded protein: CASSSIGTTRNTIYF. The chain has TRBV11-2 and TRBJ1-3; D may be TRBD1 (6 bases). The CDR3 length is 15 residues. Germline CDR1 and CDR2: SGHAT and FQNNGV. Deletions cut 6 bases from V and 5 bases from J, with 17 bases between.

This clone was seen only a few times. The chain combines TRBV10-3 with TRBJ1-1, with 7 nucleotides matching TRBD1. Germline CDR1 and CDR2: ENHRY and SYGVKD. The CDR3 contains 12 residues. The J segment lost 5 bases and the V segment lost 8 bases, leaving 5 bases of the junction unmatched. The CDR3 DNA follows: TGTGCCATCCGACAGGGAGATACTGAAGCTTTCTTT. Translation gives CAIRQGDTEAFF.

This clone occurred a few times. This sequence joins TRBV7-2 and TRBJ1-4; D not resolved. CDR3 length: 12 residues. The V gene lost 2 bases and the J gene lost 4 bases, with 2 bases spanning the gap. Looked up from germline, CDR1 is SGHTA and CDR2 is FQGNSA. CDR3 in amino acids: CASSLYNEKLFF. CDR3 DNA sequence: TGTGCCAGCAGCTTATATAATGAAAAACTGTTTTTT.

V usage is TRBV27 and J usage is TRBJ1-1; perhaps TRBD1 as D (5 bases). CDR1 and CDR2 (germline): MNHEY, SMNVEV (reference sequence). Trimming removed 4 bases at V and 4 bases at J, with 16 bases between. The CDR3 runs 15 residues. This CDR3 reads CASSSFQGGATEAFF. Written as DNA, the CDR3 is TGTGCCAGCAGTTCCTTCCAGGGAGGGGCCACTGAAGCTTTCTTT.

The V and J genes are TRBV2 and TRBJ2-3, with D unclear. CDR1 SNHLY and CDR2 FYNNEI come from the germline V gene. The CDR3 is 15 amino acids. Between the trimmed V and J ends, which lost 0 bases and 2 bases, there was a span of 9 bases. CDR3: CASSEAHGDTDTQYF. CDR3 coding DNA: TGTGCCAGCAGTGAAGCGCACGGAGACACAGATACGCAGTATTTT.

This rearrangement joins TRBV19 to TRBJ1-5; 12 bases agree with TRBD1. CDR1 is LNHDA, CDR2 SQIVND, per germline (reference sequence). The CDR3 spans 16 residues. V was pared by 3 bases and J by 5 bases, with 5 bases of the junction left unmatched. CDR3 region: CASSMGGQGAYQPQHF. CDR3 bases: TGTGCCAGTAGTATGGGGGGACAGGGGGCATATCAGCCCCAGCATTTT. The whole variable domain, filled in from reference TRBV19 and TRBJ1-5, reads DGGITQSPKYLFRKEGQNVTLSCEQNLNHDAMYWYRQDPGQGLRLIYYSQIVNDFQKGDIAEGYSVSREKKESFPLTVTSAQKNPTAFYLCASSMGGQGAYQPQHFGDGTRLSIL.

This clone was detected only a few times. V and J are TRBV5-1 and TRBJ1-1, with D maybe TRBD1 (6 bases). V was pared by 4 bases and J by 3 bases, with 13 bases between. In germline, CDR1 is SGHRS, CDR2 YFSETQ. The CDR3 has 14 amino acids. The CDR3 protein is CASSKGGLDTEAFF. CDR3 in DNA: TGCGCCAGCAGCAAAGGGGGTCTGGACACTGAAGCTTTCTTT.

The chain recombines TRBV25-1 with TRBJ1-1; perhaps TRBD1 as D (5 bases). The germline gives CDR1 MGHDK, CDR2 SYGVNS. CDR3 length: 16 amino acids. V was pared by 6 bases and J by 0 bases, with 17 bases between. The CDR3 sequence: CASRGDPRGLNTEAFF. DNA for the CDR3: TGTGCCAGCAGGGGTGATCCAAGGGGTCTGAACACTGAAGCTTTCTTT.

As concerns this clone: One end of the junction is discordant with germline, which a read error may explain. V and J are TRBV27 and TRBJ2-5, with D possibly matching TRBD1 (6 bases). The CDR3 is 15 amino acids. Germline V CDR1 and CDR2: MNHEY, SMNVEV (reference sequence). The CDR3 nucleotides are TGCGCCAGCAGTCTCTCGGGACATCCACAAGAGACCCAGTACTTC. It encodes CASSLSGHPQETQYF.

CDR3 residues: CASSPWGQGGNQPQHF. The CDR3 DNA reads as TGTGCCAGCAGTCCCTGGGGACAGGGGGGAAATCAGCCCCAGCATTTT. This rearrangement joins TRBV2 to TRBJ1-5; 11 bases map to TRBD1. The J segment lost 4 bases and the V segment lost 5 bases, leaving 7 bases of the junction unmatched. The CDR3 is 16 residues long. Germline CDR1 SNHLY, CDR2 FYNNEI.

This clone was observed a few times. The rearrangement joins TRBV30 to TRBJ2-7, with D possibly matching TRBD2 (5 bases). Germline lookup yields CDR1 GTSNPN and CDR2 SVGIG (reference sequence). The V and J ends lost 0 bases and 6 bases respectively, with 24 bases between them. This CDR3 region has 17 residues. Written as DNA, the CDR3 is TGTGCCTGGAGTGTACGGAGTTACGGGAACCTCGTAGGCGAGCAGTACTTC. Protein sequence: CAWSVRSYGNLVGEQYF.

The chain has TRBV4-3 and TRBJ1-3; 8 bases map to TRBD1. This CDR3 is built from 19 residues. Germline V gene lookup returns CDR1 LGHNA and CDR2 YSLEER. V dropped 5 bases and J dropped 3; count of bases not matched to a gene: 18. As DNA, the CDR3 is TGCGCCAGCAGCTCCTTCGCCCTTTATCCAGGGGGCCGTGGAAACACCATATATTTT. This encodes CASSSFALYPGGRGNTIYF.

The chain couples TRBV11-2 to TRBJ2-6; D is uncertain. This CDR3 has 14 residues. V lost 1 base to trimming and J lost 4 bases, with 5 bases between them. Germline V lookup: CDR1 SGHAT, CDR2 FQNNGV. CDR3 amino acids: CASSLARGANVLTF. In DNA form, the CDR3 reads TGTGCCAGCAGCTTAGCCCGGGGGGCCAACGTCCTGACTTTC.

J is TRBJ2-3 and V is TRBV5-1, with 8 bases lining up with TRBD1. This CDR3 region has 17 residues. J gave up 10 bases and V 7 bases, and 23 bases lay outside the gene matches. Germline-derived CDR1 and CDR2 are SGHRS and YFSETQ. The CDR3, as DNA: TGCGCCAGCTCAACTTTCGGCGGCCGGGACAGGCGAGAGGCGCAGTATTTT. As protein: CASSTFGGRDRREAQYF.

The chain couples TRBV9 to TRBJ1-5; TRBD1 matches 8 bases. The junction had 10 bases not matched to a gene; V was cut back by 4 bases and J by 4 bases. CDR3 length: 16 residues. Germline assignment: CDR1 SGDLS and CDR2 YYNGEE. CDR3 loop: CASSPGVTGGNQPQHF. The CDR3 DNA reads TGTGCCAGCAGCCCGGGGGTAACAGGGGGAAATCAGCCCCAGCATTTT. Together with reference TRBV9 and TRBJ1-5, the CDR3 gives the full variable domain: DSGVTQTPKHLITATGQRVTLRCSPRSGDLSVYWYQQSLDQGLQFLIQYYNGEERAKGNILERFSAQQFPDLHSELNLSSLELGDSALYFCASSPGVTGGNQPQHFGDGTRLSIL.

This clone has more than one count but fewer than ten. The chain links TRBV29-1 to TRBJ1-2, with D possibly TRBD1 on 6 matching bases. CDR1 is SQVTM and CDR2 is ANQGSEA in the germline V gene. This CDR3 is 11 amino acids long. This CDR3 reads CGLSGVYGYTF. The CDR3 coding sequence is TGCGGGCTATCAGGGGTGTATGGCTACACCTTC.

The CDR3 reads CASRSPRDRADTEAFF. CDR3 nucleotide sequence: TGTGCCAGCAGATCTCCTCGAGACAGGGCGGACACTGAAGCTTTCTTT. V usage is TRBV6-6 and J usage is TRBJ1-1, with 7 positions matching TRBD1. The CDR3 extends over 16 amino acids. The V and J ends lost 6 bases and 3 bases, in that order; junction bases with no gene match: 13. Germline CDR1 is MNHNY and CDR2 is SVGAGI (reference sequence).

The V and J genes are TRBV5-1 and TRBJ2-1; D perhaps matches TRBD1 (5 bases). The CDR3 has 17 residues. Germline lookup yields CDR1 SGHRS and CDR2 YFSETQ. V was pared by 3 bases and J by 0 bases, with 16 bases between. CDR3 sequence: CASSSPTLDSSYNEQFF. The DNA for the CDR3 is TGCGCCAGCAGCTCTCCGACGTTAGACAGCTCCTACAATGAGCAGTTCTTC.

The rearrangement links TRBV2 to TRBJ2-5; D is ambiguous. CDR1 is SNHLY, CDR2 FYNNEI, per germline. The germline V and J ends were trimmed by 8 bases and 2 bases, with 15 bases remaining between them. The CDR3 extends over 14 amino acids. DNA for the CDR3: TGTGCCAGCGCCAATCCTTCGGGTCAAGAGACCCAGTACTTC. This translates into CASANPSGQETQYF. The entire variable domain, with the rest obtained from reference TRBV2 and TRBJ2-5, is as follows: EPEVTQTPSHQVTQMGQEVILRCVPISNHLYFYWYRQILGQKVEFLVSFYNNEISEKSEIFDDQFSVERPDGSNFTLKIRSTKLEDSAMYFCASANPSGQETQYFGPGTRLLVL.

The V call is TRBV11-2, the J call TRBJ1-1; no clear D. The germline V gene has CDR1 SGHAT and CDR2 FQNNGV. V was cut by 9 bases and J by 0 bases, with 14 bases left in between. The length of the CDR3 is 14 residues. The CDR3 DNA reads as TGTGCCAGTGAGGACTCTCCTATGAACACTGAAGCTTTCTTT. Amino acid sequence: CASEDSPMNTEAFF.

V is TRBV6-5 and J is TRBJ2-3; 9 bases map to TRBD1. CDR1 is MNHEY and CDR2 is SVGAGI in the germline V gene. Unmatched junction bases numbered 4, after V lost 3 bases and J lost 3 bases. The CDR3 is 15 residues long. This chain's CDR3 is CASSYRTGVTDTQYF. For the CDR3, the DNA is TGTGCCAGCAGTTATAGGACAGGGGTGACAGATACGCAGTATTTT.

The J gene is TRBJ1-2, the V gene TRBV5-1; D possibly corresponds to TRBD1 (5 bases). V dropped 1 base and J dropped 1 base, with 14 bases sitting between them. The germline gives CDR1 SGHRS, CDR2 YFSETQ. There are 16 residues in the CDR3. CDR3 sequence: CASSLSRKDSNYGYTF. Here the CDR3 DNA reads TGCGCCAGCAGCTTGTCCCGGAAAGACAGTAACTATGGCTACACCTTC.

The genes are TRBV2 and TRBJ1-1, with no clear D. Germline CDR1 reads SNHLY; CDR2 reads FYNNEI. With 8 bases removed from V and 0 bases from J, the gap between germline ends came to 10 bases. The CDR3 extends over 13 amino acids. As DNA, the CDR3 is TGTGCCAGCGACGCGGGGATGAACACTGAAGCTTTCTTT. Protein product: CASDAGMNTEAFF.

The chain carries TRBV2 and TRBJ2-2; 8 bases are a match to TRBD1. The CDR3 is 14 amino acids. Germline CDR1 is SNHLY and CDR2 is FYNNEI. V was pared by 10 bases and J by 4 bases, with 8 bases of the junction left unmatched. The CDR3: CATGDRGGTGELFF. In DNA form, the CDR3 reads TGTGCCACCGGAGACAGGGGAGGCACCGGGGAGCTGTTTTTT.